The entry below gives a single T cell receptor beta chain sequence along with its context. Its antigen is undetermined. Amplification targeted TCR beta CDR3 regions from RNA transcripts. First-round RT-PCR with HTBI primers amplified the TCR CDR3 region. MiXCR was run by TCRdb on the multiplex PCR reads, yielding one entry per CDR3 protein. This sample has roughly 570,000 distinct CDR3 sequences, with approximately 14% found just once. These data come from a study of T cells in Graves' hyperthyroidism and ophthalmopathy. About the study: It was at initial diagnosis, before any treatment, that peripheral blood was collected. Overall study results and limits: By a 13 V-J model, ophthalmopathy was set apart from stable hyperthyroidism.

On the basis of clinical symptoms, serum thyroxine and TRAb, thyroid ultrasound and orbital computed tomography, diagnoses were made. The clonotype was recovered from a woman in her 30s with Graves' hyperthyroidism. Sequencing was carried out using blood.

CDR3 DNA: TGTGCCAGCAGCCAACTAGCGGGAGGTATCTACGAGCAGTACTTC. Amino acids: CASSQLAGGIYEQYF. V usage is TRBV14 and J usage is TRBJ2-7; 11 positions match TRBD2. The CDR3 is made up of 15 amino acids. Germline CDR1 is SGHDN and CDR2 is FVKESK. The junction had 3 bases not matched to a gene; V was cut back by 2 bases and J by 3 bases.